One sample yielded the 14 T cell receptor beta chains listed below, sequenced in a study of T cell repertoires in cytomegalovirus infection. One entry per CDR3 protein results from TCRdb running MiXCR on the reads. Of under 70,000 distinct CDR3 sequences in the sample, about a third were seen once. Which antigens these TCRs recognize remains unknown. Sequencing input: PBMCs, sequenced either directly or after in vitro stimulation (not recorded which). All receptors derive from a human donor in good health (CMV status not recorded). Some clones in this sample may be carry-over from other donors' samples.

CDR3 residues: CASSSQVVFVQKNTEAFF. CDR3 coding DNA: TGTGCCAGCAGTTCCCAGGTGGTATTCGTCCAGAAGAACACTGAAGCTTTCTTT. The chain uses TRBV6-5 and TRBJ1-1; no definite D call. V dropped 4 bases and J dropped 1 base, with 22 bases sitting between them. The CDR3 totals 18 residues. The germline V gene has CDR1 MNHEY and CDR2 SVGAGI.

V gene TRBV20-1 combines with J gene TRBJ2-1; 14 positions agree with TRBD2. CDR1 is DFQATT and CDR2 is SNEGSKA in the germline V gene (reference sequence). The ends lost 6 bases at V and 4 bases at J; junction bases unmatched: 8. This CDR3 has 16 amino acids. The CDR3 nucleotides are TGCAGTGCGTCCCGACTAGCGGGAGGGGTTTACAATGAGCAGTTCTTC. The encoded protein is CSASRLAGGVYNEQFF.

This clonotype was recorded a few times. The chain is built from TRBV6-2 or TRBV6-3 and TRBJ1-2; no clear D. CDR1 and CDR2 from the germline V gene are MNHEY and SVGEGT. V was shortened by 7 bases and J by 6 bases, with 15 bases between the two germline ends. The CDR3 covers 13 residues. The CDR3 is CASNRPTVDGYTF. The CDR3 coding sequence is TGTGCCAGCAACCGCCCGACGGTGGATGGCTACACCTTC.

This chain links TRBV7-9 with TRBJ1-1, with D possibly matching TRBD1 (5 bases). Trimming took 2 bases from V and 1 from J, leaving 8 bases between them. Looked up from germline, CDR1 is SEHNR and CDR2 is FQNEAQ (reference sequence). There are 14 residues in the CDR3. The CDR3 here is CASSLLTGNTEAFF. The CDR3 DNA follows: TGTGCCAGCAGCTTACTCACAGGGAACACTGAAGCTTTCTTT. The full variable domain, its missing parts supplied by reference TRBV7-9 and TRBJ1-1, is DTGVSQNPRHKITKRGQNVTFRCDPISEHNRLYWYRQTLGQGPEFLTYFQNEAQLEKSRLLSDRFSAERPKGSFSTLEIQRTEQGDSAMYLCASSLLTGNTEAFFGQGTRLTVV.

The chain links TRBV6-2 or TRBV6-3 to TRBJ1-1, with 7 positions matching TRBD1. This CDR3 contains 14 residues. Germline CDR1 is MNHEY and CDR2 is SVGEGT. V was clipped by 5 bases and J by 5 bases; unmatched bases: 8. Here the CDR3 reads CASSATGAQTEAFF. CDR3 coding DNA: TGTGCCAGCAGTGCTACAGGGGCGCAAACTGAAGCTTTCTTT.

The chain links TRBV20-1 to TRBJ2-3; no reliable D call. Trimming cost V 1 base and J 4 bases, with 9 bases left between them. Germline V gene lookup returns CDR1 DFQATT and CDR2 SNEGSKA (reference sequence). This CDR3 has 13 residues. Written as DNA, the CDR3 is TGCAGTGCTAGAGTTGGCTCCGCAGATACGCAGTATTTT. It is translated as CSARVGSADTQYF.

The sample holds a few counts of this clonotype. The chain is built from TRBV11-3 and TRBJ2-3; 10 bases are shared with TRBD2. The V segment lost 5 bases and the J segment 0 bases; nucleotides outside the gene matches: 5. CDR1 and CDR2 from the germline V gene are SGHNT and YENEEA. CDR3 length: 16 residues. The CDR3 DNA follows: TGTGCCAGCAGCCCGGGACTAGCGCCTAGCACAGATACGCAGTATTTT. Encoded protein: CASSPGLAPSTDTQYF.

This clonotype was observed a few times. The gene calls are TRBV11-1 and TRBJ1-1, with 8 bases aligning to TRBD1. The V gene's germline CDR1 is SGHAT and CDR2 FQDESV (reference sequence). J lost 7 bases, V lost 1 base, and 11 bases had no gene match. This CDR3 is 16 amino acids long. CDR3 coding DNA: TGTGCCAGCAGCTTAGGCTACGGCAGGGGGCACAATGAAGCTTTCTTT. This encodes CASSLGYGRGHNEAFF.

V and J are TRBV5-6 and TRBJ2-1; 8 positions agree with TRBD1. The V gene's germline CDR1 is SGHDT and CDR2 YYEEEE. The J segment lost 1 base and the V segment lost 2 bases, leaving 2 bases of the junction unmatched. The CDR3 runs to 15 residues. The CDR3 coding sequence is TGTGCCAGCAGCTTCGACAGGGGTTCCTACAATGAGCAGTTCTTC. Translated, it gives CASSFDRGSYNEQFF. The variable domain in full, with the rest retrieved from reference TRBV5-6 and TRBJ2-1, is DAGVTQSPTHLIKTRGQQVTLRCSPKSGHDTVSWYQQALGQGPQFIFQYYEEEERQRGNFPDRFSGHQFPNYSSELNVNALLLGDSALYLCASSFDRGSYNEQFFGPGTRLTVL.

The chain has TRBV19 and TRBJ2-2; D uncertain. Germline V CDR1 and CDR2: LNHDA, SQIVND (reference sequence). The germline V and J ends were trimmed by 4 bases and 3 bases, with 21 bases remaining between them. The CDR3 is 18 amino acids. The CDR3 coding sequence is TGTGCCAGTAGTAGGGCGAGAGTCCAAAGGTTATACACCGGGGAGCTGTTTTTT. Amino acid sequence: CASSRARVQRLYTGELFF.

The chain has TRBV5-6 and TRBJ1-5, with 8 bases aligning to TRBD1. Trimming took 4 bases from V and 3 from J; bases not matched to a gene: 15. Germline CDR1 is SGHDT and CDR2 is YYEEEE. The CDR3 is 18 amino acids. CDR3 amino acids: CASSPRPGWTGPNQPQHF. In DNA form, the CDR3 reads TGTGCCAGCAGCCCGAGACCCGGCTGGACAGGGCCCAATCAGCCCCAGCATTTT. The full variable domain, rest sourced from reference TRBV5-6 and TRBJ1-5, is DAGVTQSPTHLIKTRGQQVTLRCSPKSGHDTVSWYQQALGQGPQFIFQYYEEEERQRGNFPDRFSGHQFPNYSSELNVNALLLGDSALYLCASSPRPGWTGPNQPQHFGDGTRLSIL.

The V call is TRBV10-2, the J call TRBJ2-5, with D possibly being TRBD2 (6 bases). CDR1 and CDR2 (germline): WSHSY, SAAADI. V shed 3 bases and J shed 7 bases, with 21 bases lying between them. The CDR3 is 16 amino acids. The CDR3, as DNA: TGCGCCAGCAGTGAAATAGGGGACCTAGCGTTTGGGACCCAGTACTTC. This sequence encodes CASSEIGDLAFGTQYF.

The rearrangement joins TRBV14 to TRBJ2-3; no clear D gene. The V gene's germline CDR1 is SGHDN and CDR2 FVKESK. Trimming cost V 0 bases and J 6 bases, with 4 bases left between them. There are 12 residues in the CDR3. CDR3 in amino acids: CASSQEPDTQYF. The CDR3 DNA reads TGTGCCAGCAGCCAAGAACCGGATACGCAGTATTTT.

The CDR3: CASSLITRSEAFF. The CDR3 DNA follows: TGTGCCAGCAGTTTAATCACCCGATCTGAAGCTTTCTTT. V and J are TRBV12-3 or TRBV12-4 and TRBJ1-1; the D is unclear. Trimming stripped 2 bases from V and 6 bases from J, with 10 bases between. The CDR3 has 13 amino acids.